The 21 T cell receptor beta chains reported below all come from one sample, sequenced in a study of cytomegalovirus exposure and HLA in healthy donors. Vbeta (60) and Jbeta (13) primers were used in the PCR. Some clones are missing from TCRdb's copy, which holds only in-frame ones; the method was immunoSEQ multiplex PCR. The top ten clones hold less than 3.5% of a sample with 85,000 to 120,000 clones, 71% of them seen once. Sequenced input: PBMCs. These receptor sequences come from a female donor in good health and CMV-seronegative.

This clone was recorded once. The rearrangement joins TRBV9 to TRBJ1-2, with D perhaps matching TRBD1 (5 bases). The V gene's germline CDR1 is SGDLS and CDR2 YYNGEE. The V and J ends lost 0 bases and 3 bases respectively, with 12 bases between them. This CDR3 has 15 residues. CDR3 coding DNA: TGTGCCAGCAGCGTAGATGGGGCGATGGACTATGGCTACACCTTC. Its protein product is CASSVDGAMDYGYTF.

The rearrangement uses TRBV28 and TRBJ1-4; D uncertain. CDR3 length equals 17 residues. Between the trimmed V and J ends, which lost 3 bases and 7 bases, there was a span of 21 bases. Germline assignment: CDR1 MDHEN and CDR2 SYDVKM. The DNA for the CDR3 is TGTGCCAGCAGTTTGGCCCCCCAGGCTTCGGCGGGTGAAAAACTGTTTTTT. Its translation: CASSLAPQASAGEKLFF.

A single count supports this clone. This chain uses TRBV7-8 with TRBJ2-2, with 12 bases that match TRBD1. Germline V lookup: CDR1 SGHVS, CDR2 FQNEAQ. The CDR3 is 16 amino acids. Trimming took 5 bases from V and 8 from J; bases not matched to a gene: 9. CDR3 protein: CASSPPGTGGLGELFF. The CDR3, as DNA: TGTGCCAGCAGCCCGCCTGGGACAGGGGGCTTGGGGGAGCTGTTTTTT.

This clone was counted a few times. The chain joins TRBV6-1 to TRBJ1-1; D may be TRBD1 (6 bases). The germline CDR1 and CDR2 sequences are MNHNS and SASEGT. Trimming took off 6 bases at V and 0 bases at J, with 8 bases between the two ends. The CDR3 extends over 13 amino acids. The CDR3 region has the DNA TGTGCCAGCAGAGGACAGATGAACACTGAAGCTTTCTTT. Protein: CASRGQMNTEAFF.

This clone has more than one count but fewer than ten. Other DNA sequences in the same sample also yield this CDR3. V is TRBV7-3 and J is TRBJ2-5; a possible D gene is TRBD1 (5 bases). CDR3 length: 13 residues. Germline V lookup: CDR1 SGHTA, CDR2 FQGTGA. The V gene lost 0 bases and the J gene lost 3 bases, with 5 bases spanning the gap. CDR3 nucleotide sequence: TGTGCCAGCAGCTTAACCAGGGAAGAGACCCAGTACTTC. It codes for CASSLTREETQYF.

In this sample, this clone turned up a few times. CDR3 loop: CASSYSTANTEAFF. CDR3 nucleotides: TGTGCCAGCAGTTACTCGACAGCGAACACTGAAGCTTTCTTT. The V and J genes are TRBV6-6 and TRBJ1-1; TRBD1 might be the D (5 bases). Germline assignment: CDR1 MNHNY and CDR2 SVGAGI (reference sequence). The CDR3 runs to 14 residues. Trimming removed 0 bases from V and 1 base from J, with 6 bases in between.

J is TRBJ2-2 and V is TRBV11-1; D uncertain. With 2 bases removed from V and 8 bases from J, the gap between germline ends came to 6 bases. Germline V lookup: CDR1 SGHAT, CDR2 FQDESV (reference sequence). The CDR3 covers 12 residues. This chain's CDR3 is CASSLFEGELFF. In DNA form, the CDR3 reads TGTGCCAGCAGCTTATTTGAGGGGGAGCTGTTTTTT.

The chain is built from TRBV7-3 and TRBJ1-4; D may be TRBD1 (6 bases). The V end lost 0 bases, the J end lost 3 bases, and 11 bases lay between the germline ends. The CDR3 runs 16 residues. CDR1 is SGHTA, CDR2 FQGTGA, per germline. The CDR3 sequence: CASSLTGRGANEKLFF. The CDR3 DNA is TGTGCCAGCAGCTTAACCGGGAGGGGGGCTAATGAAAAACTGTTTTTT.

This clone was seen only once. The V and J genes are TRBV5-5 and TRBJ2-1; 9 bases map to TRBD1. The length of the CDR3 is 12 residues. Germline V gene data show CDR1 as SGHKS and CDR2 as YYEKEE (reference sequence). The trim removed 4 bases at V and 16 bases at J, leaving 9 bases unmatched. CDR3: CASSADRGGLFF. For the CDR3, the DNA is TGTGCCAGCAGCGCAGACAGGGGGGGTCTTTTCTTC.

The DNA for the CDR3 is TGCGCCAGCAGCCAAGAATTCACAGATGAAGGTGAGCAGTTCTTC. It yields the protein CASSQEFTDEGEQFF. V and J are TRBV4-3 and TRBJ2-1; D gene ambiguous. V lost 0 bases to trimming and J lost 9 bases, with 15 bases between them. The CDR3 is 15 residues long. The germline gives CDR1 LGHNA, CDR2 YSLEER.

V gene TRBV28 combines with J gene TRBJ2-7; D is unresolved. CDR3 length: 14 residues. CDR1 MDHEN and CDR2 SYDVKM come from the germline V gene. V was cut by 4 bases and J by 1 base, with 11 bases left in between. The CDR3 loop reads CASSWARPSYEQYF. The CDR3 DNA follows: TGTGCCAGCAGTTGGGCGAGACCTTCCTACGAGCAGTACTTC.

This clone has only one observation. The gene calls are TRBV5-1 and TRBJ2-7; 8 nucleotides agree with TRBD2. The V gene end was trimmed by 2 bases and the J gene end by 1 base; junction bases not matched to a gene: 8. Germline-derived CDR1 and CDR2 are SGHRS and YFSETQ. CDR3 length: 16 amino acids. The CDR3 reads CASSFQSGRRSYEQYF. CDR3 sequence (DNA): TGCGCCAGCAGCTTCCAAAGCGGGAGAAGATCCTACGAGCAGTACTTC.

This clone occurred once. The chain combines TRBV18 with TRBJ1-5; D not certain. Germline CDR1 reads KGHSH; CDR2 reads LQKENI. V was shortened by 0 bases and J by 4 bases, with 7 bases between the two germline ends. The length of the CDR3 is 14 residues. The CDR3 DNA is TGTGCCAGCTCACCACCTAATGTTAATCAGCCCCAGCATTTT. Its protein is CASSPPNVNQPQHF.

The rearrangement uses TRBV4-2 and TRBJ2-3, with D tentatively TRBD2 (6 bases). CDR1 and CDR2 from the germline V gene are LGHNA and YNFKEQ. CDR3 length: 15 amino acids. With 1 base removed from V and 8 bases from J, the gap between germline ends came to 16 bases. The CDR3 spells CASSQAKRDFPTQYF. The CDR3 bases are TGTGCCAGCAGCCAAGCTAAAAGGGACTTCCCTACGCAGTATTTT.

V usage is TRBV7-2 and J usage is TRBJ2-4, with a tentative D call TRBD2 (5 bases). Trimming pared 3 bases from V and 6 bases from J, leaving 9 bases between. CDR1 is SGHTA, CDR2 FQGNSA, per germline. The CDR3 consists of 13 residues. The CDR3, as DNA: TGTGCCAGCAGCTTCCCCGGGATAAACATTCAGTACTTC. Translated: CASSFPGINIQYF.

This clone has just a few counts. The rearrangement joins TRBV28 to TRBJ2-1, with 8 bases identical to TRBD2. This CDR3 is 15 amino acids long. CDR1 MDHEN and CDR2 SYDVKM come from the germline V gene. V lost 3 bases to trimming and J lost 7 bases; unmatched junction nucleotides: 8. The CDR3 spells CASSFSGSLSNEQFF. DNA of the CDR3: TGTGCCAGCAGTTTCAGCGGGAGTTTATCGAATGAGCAGTTCTTC.

The CDR3 loop is CASSQDMTSGRGVTQYF. The CDR3 DNA reads as TGCGCCAGCAGCCAAGATATGACTAGCGGGAGAGGTGTGACCCAGTACTTC. This rearrangement joins TRBV4-1 to TRBJ2-5; TRBD2 aligns across 12 bases. CDR1 and CDR2 (germline): MGHRA, YSYEKL. The CDR3 sequence is 17 residues long. V dropped 0 bases and J dropped 7; count of bases not matched to a gene: 9.

This chain joins TRBV7-9 and TRBJ1-1; 9 bases map to TRBD1. The J segment lost 3 bases and the V segment lost 2 bases, leaving 4 bases of the junction unmatched. Germline V gives CDR1 SEHNR, CDR2 FQNEAQ (reference sequence). The CDR3 sequence is 15 residues long. CDR3 DNA: TGTGCCAGCAGCTTATCAAGGACAGGGGACACTGAAGCTTTCTTT. As protein: CASSLSRTGDTEAFF.

The V and J genes are TRBV10-3 and TRBJ1-1; D is possibly TRBD1 (5 bases). CDR3 length: 14 residues. The germline V gene has CDR1 ENHRY and CDR2 SYGVKD. Trimming shortened V by 8 bases and J by 6 bases, and 19 bases separated the two germline ends. The CDR3, as DNA: TGTGCCATCGCCGAGGGGAGGGAGGTCTCTGAAGCTTTCTTT. It is translated as CAIAEGREVSEAFF.

This clone was found once. This chain joins TRBV7-5 and TRBJ2-1; the tabulated D call, TRBD2, remains unverified against the DNA. TRBV7-5 is an annotated pseudogene. The CDR3 covers 19 residues. CDR3 residues: CARSNPGTSGRVRDNEQFF. CDR3 DNA sequence: TGTGCCAGAAGCAACCCTGGGACTAGCGGGAGGGTGCGGGACAATGAGCAGTTCTTC.

The V and J genes are TRBV7-8 and TRBJ2-1; D unresolved. The CDR3 length is 17 residues. Germline-derived CDR1 and CDR2 are SGHVS and FQNEAQ. V gave up 5 bases and J gave up 1 base, with 18 bases separating them. In DNA form, the CDR3 reads TGTGCCAGCAGCACCAGCGTGTGGTACCGGTCCTACAATGAGCAGTTCTTC. Translation: CASSTSVWYRSYNEQFF.